Shown below are 20 T cell receptor beta chains from a single sample sequenced in a study of regulatory T cells in long-lasting Graves disease. In building TCR beta libraries, iRepertoire HTBI primers were used together with Arm-PCR of CDR3 regions. TCRdb passed the multiplex PCR reads through MiXCR, listing each CDR3 protein once. The sample includes 500,000 to 700,000 distinct CDR3 sequences, 15% to 20% of them seen just once. Time point described: newly diagnosed GD, antithyroid drugs for less than 3 months. RNA extracted from PBMCs served as the sequencing template. This sample was shared with a second study, whose subject was T cells in Graves' hyperthyroidism and ophthalmopathy.

The input for sequencing was peripheral blood mononuclear cells (PBMCs), taken at new diagnosis, from a patient treated with antithyroid drugs. The receptors stem from a woman between 25 and 40 years old with Graves disease.

The chain links TRBV28 to TRBJ1-2; 11 nucleotides agree with TRBD1. CDR3 size: 16 residues. Germline assignment: CDR1 MDHEN and CDR2 SYDVKM. V trimming: 5 bases; J trimming: 3 bases; junction bases outside the gene matches: 8. DNA of the CDR3: TGTGCCAGCAGTACACCGGGACAGGGGGGCGACTATGGCTACACCTTC. Translated: CASSTPGQGGDYGYTF.

This clonotype occurred a few times. V and J are TRBV7-9 and TRBJ2-1; 10 bases are shared with TRBD2. V gave up 7 bases and J gave up 4 bases; unmatched junction bases: 7. The CDR3 is 15 amino acids. Germline assignment: CDR1 SEHNR and CDR2 FQNEAQ (reference sequence). The CDR3 protein is CASTPLTSGYNEQFF. The DNA for the CDR3 is TGTGCCAGCACCCCCCTGACTAGCGGGTACAATGAGCAGTTCTTC.

To note about this clonotype: A much larger clone is a single base away; this may be a read error. V gene TRBV12-3 or TRBV12-4 combines with J gene TRBJ2-2; either TRBD1 or TRBD2 may supply D (5 bases each). The CDR3 loop spans 17 amino acids. The CDR3, as DNA: TGTGCCAGCAGTTTTCTTGTTTGGGGGAAATCGGCCGGGAAGCTGTTTTTT. This translates into CASSFLVWGKSAGKLFF.

This clonotype was seen ten or more times. V usage is TRBV12-3 or TRBV12-4 and J usage is TRBJ1-1, with a weak D call TRBD1 (6 bases). V lost 10 bases, J lost 11 bases, and 23 bases lay in between. The CDR3 runs 13 residues. CDR3 loop: CATGGGPAGVAFF. For the CDR3, the DNA is TGTGCCACGGGGGGGGGGCCGGCCGGGGTTGCTTTCTTT.

This clonotype was seen only once. Sequence at one end of the junction differs from germline and may be a read error. V is TRBV6-1 and J is TRBJ2-1; 7 bases are a match to TRBD2. Germline V CDR1 and CDR2: MNHNS, SASEGT. This CDR3 spans 18 amino acids. Here the CDR3 DNA reads TGTGCCAGCAGTGACTTCTTGGCTGTGTCTAGCGGATCTGATGAGCAGTCCTTC. It specifies CASSDFLAVSSGSDEQSF.

Details on this clonotype: This sequence may be a read error, since a much larger clone differs from it by one base. This chain joins TRBV6-4 and TRBJ1-2, with TRBD1 matching over 8 bases. Per germline, CDR1 MRHNA and CDR2 SNTAGT. With V trimmed by 2 bases and J by 7 bases, 3 bases remained unmatched. The CDR3 has 13 amino acids. DNA of the CDR3: TGTGCCAGCAGTGACCGGACAGGGTCTGGCTACACCTTC. Protein sequence: CASSDRTGSGYTF.

The V call is TRBV12-3 or TRBV12-4, the J call TRBJ2-7; 8 positions agree with TRBD1. This CDR3 region has 13 residues. The V and J ends lost 0 bases and 5 bases, in that order; junction bases with no gene match: 0. DNA for the CDR3: TGTGCCAGCAGTTTAGCACAGGGGGACGAGCAGTACTTC. Its translation: CASSLAQGDEQYF.

This clonotype was seen ten or more times. This chain joins TRBV6-2 or TRBV6-3 and TRBJ2-7, with 7 bases identical to TRBD1. After removal of 5 bases from V and 3 bases from J, the junction contained 13 bases not matched to a gene. Germline lookup yields CDR1 MNHEY and CDR2 SVGEGT. The CDR3 contains 16 residues. CDR3 loop: CASSTADGTALYEQYF. Here the CDR3 DNA reads TGTGCCAGCAGTACCGCGGACGGGACAGCCCTCTACGAGCAGTACTTC.

This sequence joins TRBV5-1 and TRBJ2-3, with TRBD1 matching over 10 bases. Germline values: CDR1 SGHRS, CDR2 YFSETQ. The CDR3 spans 17 residues. The junction had 10 bases not matched to a gene; V was cut back by 4 bases and J by 2 bases. CDR3 coding DNA: TGCGCCAGCAGCAAACCAGACAGGGGGCTATCCACAGATACGCAGTATTTT. Translated: CASSKPDRGLSTDTQYF. Filled out from reference TRBV5-1 and TRBJ2-3, the complete variable domain reads KAGVTQTPRYLIKTRGQQVTLSCSPISGHRSVSWYQQTPGQGLQFLFEYFSETQRNKGNFPGRFSGRQFSNSRSEMNVSTLELGDSALYLCASSKPDRGLSTDTQYFGPGTRLTVL.

The V call is TRBV28, the J call TRBJ2-1; 12 bases match TRBD2. J gave up 12 bases and V 6 bases, and 18 bases lay outside the gene matches. CDR3 length: 17 amino acids. Germline V lookup: CDR1 MDHEN, CDR2 SYDVKM. The CDR3 coding sequence is TGTGCCAGCAGCCCTCTGACTAGCGGGAGTTTTTCGGATGCGCAGTTCTTC. Translation: CASSPLTSGSFSDAQFF. The full variable domain, in which reference TRBV28 and TRBJ2-1 provide the parts outside the CDR3, is DVKVTQSSRYLVKRTGEKVFLECVQDMDHENMFWYRQDPGLGLRLIYFSYDVKMKEKGDIPEGYSVSREKKERFSLILESASTNQTSMYLCASSPLTSGSFSDAQFFGPGTRLTVL.

This clonotype was seen at least ten times. The rearrangement links TRBV29-1 to TRBJ2-7, with 14 bases aligning to TRBD2. Germline values: CDR1 SQVTM, CDR2 ANQGSEA. This CDR3 contains 18 residues. The junction had 13 bases not matched to a gene; V was cut back by 3 bases and J by 3 bases. The CDR3 reads CSVEGGTSGGINGYEQYF. CDR3 bases: TGCAGCGTTGAGGGCGGGACTAGCGGGGGAATTAATGGCTACGAGCAGTACTTC.

This clonotype was counted between two and nine times. V gene TRBV3-1 combines with J gene TRBJ2-7, with D unclear. Germline lookup yields CDR1 LGHDT and CDR2 YNNKEL (reference sequence). This CDR3 is built from 13 residues. V shed 0 bases and J shed 10 bases, with 13 bases lying between them. CDR3 in DNA: TGTGCCAGCAGCCAAGAATCGCGCACCTTACAGTACTTC. This gives the protein CASSQESRTLQYF.

This clonotype appeared a few times. CDR3 nucleotides: TGCGCCAGCAGCCAGGGACTAGCGGGAGGCACCTACGAGCAGTACTTC. Translated: CASSQGLAGGTYEQYF. The chain uses TRBV4-1 and TRBJ2-7, with TRBD2 matching 15 bases. With 3 bases clipped from V and 2 bases from J, the junction kept 2 bases outside the gene matches. Germline V CDR1 and CDR2: MGHRA, YSYEKL. CDR3 length: 16 residues.

Only a few counts were recorded for this clonotype. The V and J genes are TRBV4-2 and TRBJ1-2; no clear D. The CDR3 runs 15 residues. Germline assignment: CDR1 LGHNA and CDR2 YNFKEQ. V was trimmed by 0 bases and J by 4 bases, leaving 12 bases between them. CDR3 residues: CASSQDKTVSYGYTF. DNA of the CDR3: TGTGCCAGCAGCCAAGATAAAACGGTCAGCTATGGCTACACCTTC.

This clonotype has more than one count but fewer than ten. CDR3 residues: CASAPPRAAGGETQYF. The DNA of the CDR3 is TGCGCCAGCGCTCCTCCACGGGCAGCGGGAGGCGAGACCCAGTACTTC. The rearrangement joins TRBV5-1 to TRBJ2-5; 9 bases are shared with TRBD2. V shed 7 bases and J 5 bases; nucleotides not matched to a gene: 15. The CDR3 spans 16 residues. CDR1 and CDR2 from the germline V gene are SGHRS and YFSETQ.

This clonotype was counted ten times or more. The chain has TRBV10-2 and TRBJ1-2; D is ambiguous. This CDR3 has 11 amino acids. V shed 3 bases and J shed 7 bases, with 6 bases lying between them. Germline assignment: CDR1 WSHSY and CDR2 SAAADI. The CDR3: CASSEKVGYTF. CDR3 sequence (DNA): TGCGCCAGCAGTGAAAAGGTTGGCTACACCTTC.

This clonotype was counted many times. This chain uses TRBV2 with TRBJ2-7; D is perhaps TRBD1 or TRBD2 (5 bases each). The V gene's germline CDR1 is SNHLY and CDR2 FYNNEI. Trimming removed 2 bases from V and 0 bases from J, with 8 bases in between. This CDR3 has 14 amino acids. CDR3 coding DNA: TGTGCCAGCAGTGAACGGGGCACCTCCTACGAGCAGTACTTC. Amino acids: CASSERGTSYEQYF.

In its sample, this clonotype was seen a few times. The gene calls are TRBV10-1 and TRBJ2-1, with D perhaps being TRBD1 or TRBD2 (5 bases each). This CDR3 spans 15 amino acids. Germline V gives CDR1 WNHNN, CDR2 SYGVQD (reference sequence). V lost 5 bases and J lost 10, with 21 bases in between. DNA of the CDR3: TGCGCCAGCAGTTCCCGGGTACTAGTGGCAGGGGAGCAGTTCTTC. Protein: CASSSRVLVAGEQFF.

This clonotype was picked up many times. The chain joins TRBV11-1 to TRBJ2-6, with D hard to call. With 4 bases removed from V and 0 bases from J, the gap between germline ends came to 10 bases. Per the germline V gene, CDR1 is SGHAT and CDR2 is FQDESV (reference sequence). This CDR3 is 16 amino acids long. CDR3 DNA: TGTGCCAGCAGCTCCATCATAGGCTCTGGGGCCAACGTCCTGACTTTC. Amino acids: CASSSIIGSGANVLTF.

This clonotype occurred many times. The chain combines TRBV2 with TRBJ1-5, with 7 positions matching TRBD1. The germline V gene encodes CDR1 SNHLY and CDR2 FYNNEI. V lost 10 bases and J lost 4; bases outside the gene matches: 4. The CDR3 totals 12 residues. The CDR3 here is CAKGTENQPQHF. The CDR3 DNA reads as TGTGCCAAAGGGACAGAGAATCAGCCCCAGCATTTT.